This T cell receptor (beta chain) was captured by sequencing in a study of shared clonotypes between healthy human individuals. Clones were read by immunoSEQ multiplex PCR, and TCRdb kept only the in-frame ones, dropping some. Counted here are about 1 million clones, around 82% occurring once; the ten biggest clones make up 0.4% to 0.55%. Concerning this clone itself: Antigen unknown.

Study results and limitations: Blood was the sole source, and tissue repertoires probably differ. Generation of non-shared clonotypes was less probable than generation of clonotypes shared by all four donors. Among a few donors, approximately 5.4% of naive CD4 clonotypes were found in common.

The CDR3 consists of 14 residues. V lost 4 bases to trimming and J lost 3 bases, with 13 bases between them. The germline gives CDR1 SGHNT, CDR2 YYREEE (reference sequence). V usage is TRBV5-4 and J usage is TRBJ1-2, with a tentative D call TRBD1 (5 bases). Sequenced: memory CD4+ T cells from PBMCs. Subset reported: CD45RA-negative fraction. This sequence originates from a man aged 18 to 29 in good health. Some clones in this sample may be carry-over from other donors' samples. This chain's CDR3 is CASSPNGQDYGYTF. As DNA, the CDR3 is TGTGCCAGCAGCCCCAACGGACAAGACTATGGCTACACCTTC.